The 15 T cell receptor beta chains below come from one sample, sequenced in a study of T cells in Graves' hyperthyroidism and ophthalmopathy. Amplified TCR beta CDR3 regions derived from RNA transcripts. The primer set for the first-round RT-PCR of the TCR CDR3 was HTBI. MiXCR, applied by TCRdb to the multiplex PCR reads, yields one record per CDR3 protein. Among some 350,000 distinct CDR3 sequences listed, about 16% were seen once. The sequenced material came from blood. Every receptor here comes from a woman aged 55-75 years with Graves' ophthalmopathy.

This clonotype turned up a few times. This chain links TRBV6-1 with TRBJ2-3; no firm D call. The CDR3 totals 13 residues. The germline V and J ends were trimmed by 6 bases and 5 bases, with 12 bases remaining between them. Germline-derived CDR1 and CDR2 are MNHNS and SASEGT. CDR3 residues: CASSRTGRDTQYF. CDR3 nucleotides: TGTGCCAGCAGCCGGACCGGGCGAGATACGCAGTATTTT.

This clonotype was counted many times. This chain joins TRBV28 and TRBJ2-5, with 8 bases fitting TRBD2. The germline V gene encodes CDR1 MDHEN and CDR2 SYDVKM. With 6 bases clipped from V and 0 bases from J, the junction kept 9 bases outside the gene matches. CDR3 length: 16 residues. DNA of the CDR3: TGTGCCAGCAGCCCCCGACTAGCGCCTAACCAAGAGACCCAGTACTTC. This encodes CASSPRLAPNQETQYF. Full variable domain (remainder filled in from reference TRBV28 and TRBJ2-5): DVKVTQSSRYLVKRTGEKVFLECVQDMDHENMFWYRQDPGLGLRLIYFSYDVKMKEKGDIPEGYSVSREKKERFSLILESASTNQTSMYLCASSPRLAPNQETQYFGPGTRLLVL.

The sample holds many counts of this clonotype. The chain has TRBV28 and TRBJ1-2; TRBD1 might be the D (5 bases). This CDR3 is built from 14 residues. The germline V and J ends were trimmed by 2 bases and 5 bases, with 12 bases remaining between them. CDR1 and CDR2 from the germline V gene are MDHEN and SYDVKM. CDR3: CASSLRAGGYGYTF. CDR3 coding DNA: TGTGCCAGCAGTTTAAGAGCGGGGGGATATGGCTACACCTTC.

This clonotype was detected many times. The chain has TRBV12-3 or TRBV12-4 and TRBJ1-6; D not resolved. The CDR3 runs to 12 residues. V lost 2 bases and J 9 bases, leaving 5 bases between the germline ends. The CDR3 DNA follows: TGTGCCAGCAGTTTAAGGGTTTCACCCCTCCACTTT. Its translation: CASSLRVSPLHF.

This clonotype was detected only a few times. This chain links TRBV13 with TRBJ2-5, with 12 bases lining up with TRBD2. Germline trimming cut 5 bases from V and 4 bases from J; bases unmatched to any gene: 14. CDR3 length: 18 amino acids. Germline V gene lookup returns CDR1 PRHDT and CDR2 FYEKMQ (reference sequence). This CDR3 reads CASSPQGLAGMRGETQYF. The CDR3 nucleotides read TGTGCCAGCAGCCCACAAGGACTAGCGGGAATGAGAGGAGAGACCCAGTACTTC.

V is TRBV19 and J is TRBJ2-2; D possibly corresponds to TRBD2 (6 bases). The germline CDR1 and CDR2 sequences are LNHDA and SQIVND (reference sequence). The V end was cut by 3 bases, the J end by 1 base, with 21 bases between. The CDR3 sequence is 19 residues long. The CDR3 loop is CASSIRAAGASENTGELFF. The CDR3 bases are TGTGCCAGTAGTATTAGGGCAGCTGGAGCTAGCGAGAACACCGGGGAGCTGTTTTTT.

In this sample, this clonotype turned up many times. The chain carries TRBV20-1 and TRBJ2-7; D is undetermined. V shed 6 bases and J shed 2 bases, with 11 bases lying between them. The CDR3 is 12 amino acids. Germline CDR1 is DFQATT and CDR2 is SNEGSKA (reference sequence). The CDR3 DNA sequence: TGCAGTGCACCTCCGTGCCCCTACGAGCAGTACTTC. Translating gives CSAPPCPYEQYF.

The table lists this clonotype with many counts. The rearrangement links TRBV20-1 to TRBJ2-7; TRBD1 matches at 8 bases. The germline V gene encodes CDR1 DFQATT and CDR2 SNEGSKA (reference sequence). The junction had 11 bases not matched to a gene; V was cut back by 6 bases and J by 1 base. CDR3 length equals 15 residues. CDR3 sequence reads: CSAMNTGTGSYEQYF. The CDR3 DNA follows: TGCAGTGCAATGAACACCGGGACAGGTTCCTACGAGCAGTACTTC.

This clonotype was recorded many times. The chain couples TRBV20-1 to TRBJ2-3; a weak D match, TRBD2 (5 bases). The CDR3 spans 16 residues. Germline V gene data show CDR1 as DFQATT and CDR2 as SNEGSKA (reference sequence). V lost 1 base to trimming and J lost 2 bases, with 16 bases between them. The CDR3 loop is CSARARTERSTDTQYF. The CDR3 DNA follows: TGCAGTGCTAGAGCTCGGACCGAGCGGTCCACAGATACGCAGTATTTT.

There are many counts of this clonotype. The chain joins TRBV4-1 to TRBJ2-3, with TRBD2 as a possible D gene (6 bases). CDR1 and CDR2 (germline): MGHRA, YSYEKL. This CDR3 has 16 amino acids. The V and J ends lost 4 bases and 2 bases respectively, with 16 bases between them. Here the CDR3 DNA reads TGCGCCAGCAGCCTGCCCTTAGCGGCCACCACAGATACGCAGTATTTT. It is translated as CASSLPLAATTDTQYF.

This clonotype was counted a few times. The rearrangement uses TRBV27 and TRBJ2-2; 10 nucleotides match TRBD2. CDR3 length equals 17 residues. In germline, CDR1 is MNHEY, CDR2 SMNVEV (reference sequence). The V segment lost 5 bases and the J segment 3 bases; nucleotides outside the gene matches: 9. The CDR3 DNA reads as TGTGCCAGCAGTCTAGCGGGAGCCCAGCGCCACACCGGGGAGCTGTTTTTT. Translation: CASSLAGAQRHTGELFF.

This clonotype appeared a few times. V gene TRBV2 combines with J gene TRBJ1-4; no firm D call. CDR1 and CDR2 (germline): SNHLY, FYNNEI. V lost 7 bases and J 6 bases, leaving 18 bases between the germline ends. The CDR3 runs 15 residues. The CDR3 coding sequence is TGTGCCAGCACCTATGCCGGGATACCTGATGAAAAACTGTTTTTT. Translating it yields CASTYAGIPDEKLFF.

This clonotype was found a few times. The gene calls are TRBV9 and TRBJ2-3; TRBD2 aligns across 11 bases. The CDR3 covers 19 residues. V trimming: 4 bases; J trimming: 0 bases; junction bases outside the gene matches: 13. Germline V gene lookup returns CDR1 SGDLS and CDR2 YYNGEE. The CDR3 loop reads CASSPGGLAGGSSTDTQYF. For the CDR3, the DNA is TGTGCCAGCAGCCCAGGCGGCCTAGCGGGAGGTTCCAGCACAGATACGCAGTATTTT.

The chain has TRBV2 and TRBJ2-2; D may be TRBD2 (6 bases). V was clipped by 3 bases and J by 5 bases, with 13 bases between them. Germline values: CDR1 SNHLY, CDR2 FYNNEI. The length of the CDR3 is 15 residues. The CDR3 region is CASSETPGGTGELFF. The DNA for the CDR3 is TGTGCCAGCAGTGAGACCCCCGGAGGGACCGGGGAGCTGTTTTTT.

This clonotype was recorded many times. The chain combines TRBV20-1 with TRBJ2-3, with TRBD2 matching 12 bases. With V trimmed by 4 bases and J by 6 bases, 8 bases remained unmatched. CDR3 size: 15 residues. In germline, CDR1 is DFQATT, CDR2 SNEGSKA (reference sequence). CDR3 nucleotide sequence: TGCAGTGCTACTAGCGGGAGGGGATTCGTGGATACGCAGTATTTT. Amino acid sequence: CSATSGRGFVDTQYF.